Sequencing of this T cell receptor (beta chain) was carried out in a study of identifying expanded T cells in peripheral blood. Collection occurred without any documented infections or immune events in donors. Study-level findings and limits: Variance in clone template counts between approximately two-week samples significantly increased with total template count across all healthy donors. Roughly 1.2 clones differed between technical replicates, versus around 15 and 19 over time.

With respect to this clone: Its cognate antigen is unknown. This CDR3 is also generated by other DNA sequences in the sample.

TCRdb keeps only in-frame clones here, not all; method: immunoSEQ multiplex PCR. The repertoire holds about 110,000 clones, more than 85% seen once, with approximately 16% in the top ten. V was clipped by 0 bases and J by 6 bases; unmatched bases: 4. CDR1 is SGHRS, CDR2 YFSETQ, per germline. The CDR3 is 15 amino acids. This sequence was found in a person aged 18 to 70 in good health. This chain uses TRBV5-1 with TRBJ2-1; 9 positions agree with TRBD2. The sequencing input was blood. The CDR3 nucleotides are TGCGCCAGCAGCTTGGGGGGCGGGGGGGCCAATGAGCAGTTCTTC. Translating gives CASSLGGGGANEQFF.